These 2 T cell receptor beta chains originate from one sample sequenced in a study of molecular identifiers for immune sequencing clone quantification. MiXCR, run by TCRdb on the PCR reads, gives a single entry per CDR3 protein. The repertoire holds over 550,000 distinct CDR3 sequences, with roughly 23% as singletons. The sequencing input was naive CD8+ T cells from blood, with Jurkat cell RNA spiked in. Subset specified: FACS-sorted CD8+CD4-CCR7+CD45RA+ naive T cells. The receptor set was obtained from a human donor in good health. Some libraries in this study had Jurkat cell RNA spiked in.

The chain combines TRBV27 with TRBJ1-1; D remains unclear. CDR1 is MNHEY, CDR2 SMNVEV, per germline (reference sequence). The CDR3 spans 15 residues. Trimming stripped 4 bases from V and 4 bases from J, with 16 bases between. In DNA form, the CDR3 reads TGTGCCAGCAGTTCCGGTTGGGGTACGTCCACTGAAGCTTTCTTT. This sequence encodes CASSSGWGTSTEAFF.

With regard to this clonotype: A much larger clone lies a single base off, so this may be a read error. Lacking the conserved final phenylalanine or tryptophan, this CDR3 likely reflects a read error. The chain carries TRBV20-1 and TRBJ1-1; 7 bases are a match to TRBD1. Germline CDR1 is DFQATT and CDR2 is SNEGSKA (reference sequence). After removal of 3 bases from V and 4 bases from J, the junction contained 2 bases not matched to a gene. The CDR3 length is 12 residues. DNA of the CDR3: TGCAGTGCTAGCAGGGGGATCACTGAAGCTTTCTAT. Translated, it gives CSASRGITEAFY.